This T cell receptor (beta chain) derives from a study of T-cell reconstitution after alpha-beta-depleted transplantation in children. This sample's TCRbeta library carried unique molecular identifier barcodes. Each CDR3 protein gets one entry after TCRdb re-called the PCR reads with MiXCR. The data show under 350,000 distinct CDR3 sequences, with about a tenth seen just once and around 9.1% held by the top ten. There are a few counts of this clonotype. This TCR derives from a human donor who donated a stem cell graft to a child with SCID. Sequenced here: PBMCs from the stem cell graft donor, sampled from the stem cell graft.

The CDR3, as DNA: TGTGCCAGCAGTCCTAACCCGGACAGACAAGAGACCCAGTACTTC. Translation gives CASSPNPDRQETQYF. The gene calls are TRBV6-1 and TRBJ2-5, with D maybe TRBD1 (6 bases). Trimming left V 5 bases short and J 2 bases short, with 15 bases between. Germline-derived CDR1 and CDR2 are MNHNS and SASEGT. The CDR3 is 15 amino acids.